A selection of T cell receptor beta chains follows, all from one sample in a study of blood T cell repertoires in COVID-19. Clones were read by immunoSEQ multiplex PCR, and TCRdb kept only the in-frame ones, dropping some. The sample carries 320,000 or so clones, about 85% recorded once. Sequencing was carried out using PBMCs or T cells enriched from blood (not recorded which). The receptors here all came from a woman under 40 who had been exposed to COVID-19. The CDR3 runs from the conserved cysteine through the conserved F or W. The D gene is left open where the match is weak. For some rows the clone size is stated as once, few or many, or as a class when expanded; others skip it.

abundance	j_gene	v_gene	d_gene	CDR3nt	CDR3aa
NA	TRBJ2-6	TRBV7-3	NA	TGTGCCAGCAGCTTCGCTGGGGCCAACGTCCTGACTTTC	CASSFAGANVLTF
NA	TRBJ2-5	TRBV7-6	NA	TGTGCCTCTTGGGGGGGCCCAGAGACCCAGTACTTC	CASWGGPETQYF
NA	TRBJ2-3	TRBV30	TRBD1	TGTGCCAGGGGACAGACTAGCACAGATACGCAGTATTTT	CARGQTSTDTQYF
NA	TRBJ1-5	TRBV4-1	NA	TGCGCCAGCAGCCAAGCGATCAGCGATCAGCCCCAGCATTTT	CASSQAISDQPQHF
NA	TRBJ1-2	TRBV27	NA	TGTGCCAGCAGTTTAGGGCCAGGGTCGCAGGGCTACACCTTC	CASSLGPGSQGYTF
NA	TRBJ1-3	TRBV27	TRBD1	TGTGCCAGCAGCCCCGGGACAGGGGTTTATAACACCATATATTTT	CASSPGTGVYNTIYF
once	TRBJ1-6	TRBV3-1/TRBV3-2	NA	TGTGCCAGCAGCCAATCCGGGACAACCTATAATTCACCCCTCCACTTT	CASSQSGTTYNSPLHF
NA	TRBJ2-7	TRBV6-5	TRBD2	TGTGCCAGCGGGCGGGGGACCTCCTACGAGCAGTACTTC	CASGRGTSYEQYF
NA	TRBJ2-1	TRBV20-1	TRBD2	TGCAGTGCTAGTGACCCGGGACTAGGGATTGATGAGCAGTTCTTC	CSASDPGLGIDEQFF
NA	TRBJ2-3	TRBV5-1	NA	TGCGCCAGCAGCTTGAGGTGGGCTAGCACAGATACGCAGTATTTT	CASSLRWASTDTQYF
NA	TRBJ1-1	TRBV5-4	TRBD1	TGTGCCAGCAGCTTCAGGGGGCGAGAAACTGAAGCTTTCTTT	CASSFRGRETEAFF
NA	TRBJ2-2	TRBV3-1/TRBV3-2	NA	TGTGCCAGCAGCAAAGGTCCTGAGATTAGGGGCGGGGAGCTGTTTTTT	CASSKGPEIRGGELFF
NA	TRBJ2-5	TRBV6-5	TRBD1	TGTGCCAGCAGCTCACGGGACAGTATAGAGACCCAGTACTTC	CASSSRDSIETQYF
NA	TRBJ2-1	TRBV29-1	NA	TGCAGCGGTGCCGCAGCGGGTGTATCCTACAATGAGCAGTTCTTC	CSGAAAGVSYNEQFF
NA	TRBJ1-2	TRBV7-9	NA	TGTGCCAGCAGCCGACAGAATAACTATGGCTACACCTTC	CASSRQNNYGYTF
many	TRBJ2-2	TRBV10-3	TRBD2	TGTGCCATCAGCTCCCAACTAGCGGGAGTGGCCGGGGAGCTGTTTTTT	CAISSQLAGVAGELFF
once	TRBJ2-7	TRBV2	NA	TGTGCCGCCCGGCAGGGGCCCGCCTACGAGCAGTACTTC	CAARQGPAYEQYF
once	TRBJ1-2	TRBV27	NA	TGTGCCAGCAGTTTCGATAATCACGTTTCCCGGGGCTACACCTTC	CASSFDNHVSRGYTF
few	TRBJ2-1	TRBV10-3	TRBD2	TGTGCCATCAGCGACGGGACTAGCGGGTTAAGCTCCTACAATGAGCAGTTCTTC	CAISDGTSGLSSYNEQFF
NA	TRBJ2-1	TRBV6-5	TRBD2	TGTGCCAGCAGTTTTAGCGGGAGGGCCTTGGATGAGCAGTTCTTC	CASSFSGRALDEQFF
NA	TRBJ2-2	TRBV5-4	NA	TGTGCCAGCAGCCCATCTCAGACCGGGGAGCTGTTTTTT	CASSPSQTGELFF
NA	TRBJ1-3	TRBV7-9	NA	TGTGCCAGCTATCCGGGGAGCTCTGGAAACACCATATATTTT	CASYPGSSGNTIYF
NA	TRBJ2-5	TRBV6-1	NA	TGTGCCAGCAGTGAAGACATTGGAGAGACCCAGTACTTC	CASSEDIGETQYF
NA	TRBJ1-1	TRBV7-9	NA	TGTGCCAGCAGCTTGAGTTCCTTCAACACTGAAGCTTTCTTT	CASSLSSFNTEAFF
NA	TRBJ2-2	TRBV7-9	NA	TGTGCCAGCAGCCCCCACAGGGATGCGGACACCGGGGAGCTGTTTTTT	CASSPHRDADTGELFF
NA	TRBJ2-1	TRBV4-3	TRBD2	TGCGCCAGCAGCCCCTCCCGGACTAGCGGGGGTGATGAGCAGTTCTTC	CASSPSRTSGGDEQFF
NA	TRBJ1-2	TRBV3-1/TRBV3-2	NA	TGTGCCAGCAGCCAAACTCCCTATGGCTACACCTTC	CASSQTPYGYTF
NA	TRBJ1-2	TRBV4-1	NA	TGCGCCAGCAGCCAAGATGTCGTCACAAATGGCTACACCTTC	CASSQDVVTNGYTF
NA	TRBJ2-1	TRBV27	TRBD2	TGTGCCAGCAGACCTACGACTAGCGGATTTAACAATGAGCAGTTCTTC	CASRPTTSGFNNEQFF
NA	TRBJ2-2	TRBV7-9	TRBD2	TGTGCCAGCAGCATTCTAGCGGGGGGGCTCGGTATTTCTCCCGGGGAGCTGTTTTTT	CASSILAGGLGISPGELFF
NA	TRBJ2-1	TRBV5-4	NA	TGTGCCAGCAGCTTGGCGCAGGGGGGCAATGAGCAGTTCTTC	CASSLAQGGNEQFF
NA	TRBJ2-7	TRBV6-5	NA	TGTGCCAGCAGTTACTCGAGAGTTAATTACTACGAGCAGTACTTC	CASSYSRVNYYEQYF
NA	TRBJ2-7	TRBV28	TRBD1	TGTGCCAGCAGTTCGCCGTTTACGGGACAGGGGCACTTC	CASSSPFTGQGHF
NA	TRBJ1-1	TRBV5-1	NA	TGCGCCAGCAGCACAATGGACATCTTGAACACTGAAGCTTTCTTT	CASSTMDILNTEAFF
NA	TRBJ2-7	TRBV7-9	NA	TGTGCCAGCAGCGAAACAGGGTCCTTCTACGAGCAGTACTTC	CASSETGSFYEQYF
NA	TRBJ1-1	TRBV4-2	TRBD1	TGTGCCAGCAGCCCACGACAGGGTCGGGTCCCAACTGAAGCTTTCTTT	CASSPRQGRVPTEAFF
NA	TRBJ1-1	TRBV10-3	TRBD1	TGTGCCATCCAGGGGGGGAACACTGAAGCTTTCTTT	CAIQGGNTEAFF
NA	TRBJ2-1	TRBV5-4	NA	TGTGCCAGCAGCCTACCTCGGGGGAGCTCCTACAATGAGCAGTTCTTC	CASSLPRGSSYNEQFF
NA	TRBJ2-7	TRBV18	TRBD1	TGTGCCAGCTCACCAGGGCAGGGGGTTTACGAGCAGTACTTC	CASSPGQGVYEQYF
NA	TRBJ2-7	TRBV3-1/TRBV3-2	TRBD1	TGTGCCAGCAGACATTCTGACAGGGGTTACGAGCAGTACTTC	CASRHSDRGYEQYF